Shown below are 27 T cell receptor beta chains from a single sample sequenced in a study of blood T cell repertoires in COVID-19. Here immunoSEQ multiplex PCR was the method, and the copy in TCRdb shows in-frame clones only, minus some. The sample has over 90,000 clones, approximately 89% seen once. Sequenced: peripheral blood. These receptor sequences come from a human donor in a cohort sampled during active COVID-19.

The V and J genes are TRBV5-1 and TRBJ2-7; D gene ambiguous. The CDR3 loop spans 15 amino acids. The V and J ends lost 4 bases and 7 bases respectively, with 21 bases between them. Germline CDR1 and CDR2: SGHRS and YFSETQ. The CDR3: CASSEVEKQTSEQYF. In DNA form, the CDR3 reads TGCGCCAGCAGCGAGGTAGAGAAACAAACGTCAGAGCAGTACTTC.

This clone was seen a few times. The J gene is TRBJ1-1, the V gene TRBV6-5, with TRBD1 as a possible D gene (6 bases). CDR1 is MNHEY, CDR2 SVGAGI, per germline. The CDR3 length is 14 residues. Between the trimmed V and J ends, which lost 4 bases and 5 bases, there was a span of 14 bases. In nucleotides, the CDR3 is TGTGCCAGCAGTTCCCCAGGGGCGCGGACTGAAGCTTTCTTT. Translating gives CASSSPGARTEAFF.

The J gene is TRBJ2-7, the V gene TRBV6-5; D perhaps matches TRBD1 (6 bases). Trimming removed 5 bases from V and 4 bases from J, with 6 bases in between. The V gene's germline CDR1 is MNHEY and CDR2 SVGAGI. This CDR3 comprises 11 residues. In DNA, the CDR3 is TGTGCCAGCAGTACAGGGTACGAGCAGTACTTC. The encoded protein is CASSTGYEQYF.

This clone was found a few times. The V gene is TRBV6-2 or TRBV6-3, the J gene TRBJ1-5; D remains unclear. This CDR3 is built from 12 residues. Looked up from germline, CDR1 is MNHEY and CDR2 is SVGEGT. V lost 4 bases and J 5 bases, leaving 6 bases between the germline ends. As DNA, the CDR3 is TGTGCCAGCAGTTCAGTGTATCAGCCCCAGCATTTT. Translation gives CASSSVYQPQHF.

The chain uses TRBV6-5 and TRBJ2-7; maybe TRBD2 (6 bases). With 2 bases removed from V and 5 bases from J, the gap between germline ends came to 10 bases. The CDR3 contains 13 residues. The germline gives CDR1 MNHEY, CDR2 SVGAGI. The CDR3 DNA reads as TGTGCCAGCAGTTACCGGGGGACCAACGAGCAGTACTTC. Translation gives CASSYRGTNEQYF.

CDR3 nucleotides: TGTGCCAGCAGCGTAGATCCGGACGGCAGGGGTGGAAACACCATATATTTT. It codes for CASSVDPDGRGGNTIYF. The chain recombines TRBV9 with TRBJ1-3, with D perhaps TRBD1 (6 bases). The V and J ends lost 0 bases and 3 bases respectively, with 16 bases between them. CDR1 is SGDLS, CDR2 YYNGEE, per germline. CDR3 length: 17 residues. The full variable domain, rest sourced from reference TRBV9 and TRBJ1-3, is DSGVTQTPKHLITATGQRVTLRCSPRSGDLSVYWYQQSLDQGLQFLIQYYNGEERAKGNILERFSAQQFPDLHSELNLSSLELGDSALYFCASSVDPDGRGGNTIYFGEGSWLTVV.

The chain combines TRBV5-4 with TRBJ2-2, with D possibly TRBD2 on 6 matching bases. V was trimmed by 4 bases and J by 5 bases, leaving 21 bases between them. From germline, CDR1 is SGHNT and CDR2 YYREEE (reference sequence). CDR3 length: 17 residues. CDR3 loop: CASSRRGTAPGTGELFF. CDR3 in DNA: TGTGCCAGCAGCCGACGGGGGACCGCCCCAGGGACCGGGGAGCTGTTTTTT.

This clone has a count of ten or more. This chain connects TRBV19 to TRBJ2-2; no clear D. The CDR3 runs 17 residues. Germline CDR1 is LNHDA and CDR2 is SQIVND (reference sequence). Trimming stripped 7 bases from V and 2 bases from J, with 20 bases between. The CDR3 sequence: CASTTSPAQANTGELFF. DNA of the CDR3: TGTGCCAGTACCACATCCCCCGCGCAGGCCAACACCGGGGAGCTGTTTTTT.

The rearrangement links TRBV5-1 to TRBJ2-1; TRBD1 aligns across 8 bases. Germline V gene data show CDR1 as SGHRS and CDR2 as YFSETQ. Trimming took 2 bases from V and 5 from J; bases not matched to a gene: 12. This CDR3 is built from 17 residues. CDR3 protein: CASSFVFGTGIDNEQFF. The CDR3 DNA reads as TGCGCCAGCAGCTTTGTTTTCGGGACAGGAATCGACAATGAGCAGTTCTTC.

CDR3 nucleotides: TGTGCCAGCAGACAAAAACCGGTAGCGGGGGCCCGAGAGACCCAGTACTTC. As protein: CASRQKPVAGARETQYF. The chain has TRBV3-1 (or the pseudogene TRBV3-2) and TRBJ2-5, with 9 nucleotides matching TRBD2. The CDR3 has 17 amino acids. With V trimmed by 6 bases and J by 4 bases, 15 bases remained unmatched. Germline values: CDR1 LGHDT, CDR2 YNNKEL (reference sequence).

The V call is TRBV18, the J call TRBJ1-1, with a possible D match to TRBD1 (5 bases). The CDR3 has 15 residues. The V and J ends lost 4 bases and 4 bases respectively, with 16 bases between them. CDR1 and CDR2 (germline): KGHSH, LQKENI. The CDR3 loop is CASSRDSARVTEAFF. The CDR3 nucleotides are TGTGCCAGCTCACGAGACAGTGCTCGGGTCACTGAAGCTTTCTTT.

This sequence joins TRBV7-9 and TRBJ1-1; unclear D gene. The CDR3 has 13 residues. V lost 4 bases and J lost 0, with 6 bases in between. Germline V CDR1 and CDR2: SEHNR, FQNEAQ (reference sequence). The CDR3 coding sequence is TGTGCCAGCAGCTCCCCTCTGAACACTGAAGCTTTCTTT. Translating it yields CASSSPLNTEAFF.

The chain carries TRBV7-8 and TRBJ1-1; no definite D call. Germline assignment: CDR1 SGHVS and CDR2 FQNEAQ. This CDR3 is 14 amino acids long. Trimming left V 2 bases short and J 4 bases short, with 11 bases between. This CDR3 is CASSLSEVGTEAFF. CDR3 nucleotide sequence: TGTGCCAGCAGCTTATCTGAGGTTGGCACTGAAGCTTTCTTT.

The V call is TRBV10-2, the J call TRBJ1-5; 10 bases align to TRBD1. CDR1 and CDR2 from the germline V gene are WSHSY and SAAADI. The ends lost 6 bases at V and 3 bases at J; junction bases unmatched: 5. The CDR3 consists of 15 residues. The CDR3 DNA reads as TGCGCCAGCAGGGGACAGGGGTATGTCAATCAGCCCCAGCATTTT. Translating gives CASRGQGYVNQPQHF.

The rearrangement links TRBV19 to TRBJ2-7; D remains unclear. CDR1 and CDR2 (germline): LNHDA, SQIVND (reference sequence). The CDR3 has 12 amino acids. The V end was cut by 8 bases, the J end by 1 base, with 9 bases between. The CDR3 DNA is TGTGCCAGTTCAGGCGTTTCCTACGAGCAGTACTTC. Translation: CASSGVSYEQYF.

The gene calls are TRBV20-1 and TRBJ1-2; no definite D call. The CDR3 is made up of 11 amino acids. V was pared by 8 bases and J by 8 bases, with 15 bases between. Germline values: CDR1 DFQATT, CDR2 SNEGSKA (reference sequence). CDR3 loop: CSSQAPRGYTF. DNA for the CDR3: TGCAGTTCTCAGGCCCCGAGAGGCTACACCTTC.

The rearrangement joins TRBV3-1 (or the pseudogene TRBV3-2) to TRBJ2-1; 8 nucleotides agree with TRBD2. Germline lookup yields CDR1 LGHDT and CDR2 YNNKEL (reference sequence). Trimming removed 2 bases from V and 10 bases from J; junction bases left unmatched: 4. The CDR3 loop spans 13 amino acids. CDR3 nucleotide sequence: TGTGCCAGCAGCCAACCTTTAGCGGGGGAGCAGTTCTTC. It specifies CASSQPLAGEQFF.

V is TRBV10-2 and J is TRBJ2-5; no reliable D call. Deletions cut 6 bases from V and 2 bases from J, with 16 bases between. CDR1 is WSHSY, CDR2 SAAADI, per germline. The CDR3 sequence is 15 residues long. The CDR3: CASSSTPQVQETQYF. The CDR3 DNA sequence: TGCGCCAGCAGCTCGACCCCCCAGGTTCAAGAGACCCAGTACTTC.

V and J are TRBV5-8 and TRBJ2-4; TRBD2 matches 7 bases. The CDR3 covers 16 residues. The germline gives CDR1 SGHTS, CDR2 YDEGEE. Unmatched junction bases numbered 13, after V lost 4 bases and J lost 6 bases. The CDR3 DNA is TGTGCCAGCAGCCGAGGGGAGGGTATCGGGGGAAACATTCAGTACTTC. This gives the protein CASSRGEGIGGNIQYF.

The chain links TRBV19 to TRBJ1-1; 10 nucleotides match TRBD1. Germline V gene data show CDR1 as LNHDA and CDR2 as SQIVND (reference sequence). Trimming took 6 bases from V and 4 from J; bases not matched to a gene: 11. The CDR3 extends over 16 amino acids. The CDR3 region has the DNA TGTGCCAGTAGGCCTGAGACAGGGGGCGTATTCACTGAAGCTTTCTTT. Translated: CASRPETGGVFTEAFF.

The chain combines TRBV7-9 with TRBJ1-2, with D maybe TRBD1 (6 bases). V shed 5 bases and J shed 3 bases, with 13 bases lying between them. The CDR3 has 14 amino acids. The germline gives CDR1 SEHNR, CDR2 FQNEAQ (reference sequence). The CDR3 spells CASSNRDTDYGYTF. The DNA for the CDR3 is TGTGCCAGCAGCAACCGGGACACTGACTATGGCTACACCTTC.

The V call is TRBV18, the J call TRBJ1-3, with D perhaps TRBD1 (6 bases). Trimming shortened V by 2 bases and J by 5 bases, and 13 bases separated the two germline ends. Germline V gene data show CDR1 as KGHSH and CDR2 as LQKENI. The CDR3 length is 15 residues. The CDR3 sequence is CASSPTDSLRNTIYF. CDR3 coding DNA: TGTGCCAGCTCACCAACGGACAGTCTTCGAAACACCATATATTTT.

This chain links TRBV3-1 (or the pseudogene TRBV3-2) with TRBJ1-3; no definite D call. The CDR3 runs to 13 residues. V was pared by 4 bases and J by 4 bases, with 8 bases between. Germline CDR1 is LGHDT and CDR2 is YNNKEL (reference sequence). In DNA, the CDR3 is TGTGCCAGCAGCCCGACAATAGGAAACACCATATATTTT. Translating gives CASSPTIGNTIYF.

The sample holds a few counts of this clone. This chain joins TRBV28 and TRBJ1-4; 9 bases are a match to TRBD1. V was pared by 5 bases and J by 8 bases, with 12 bases of the junction left unmatched. Germline values: CDR1 MDHEN, CDR2 SYDVKM. The CDR3 has 16 amino acids. The chain's CDR3 is CASSTNRGQGREKLFF. The CDR3 region has the DNA TGTGCCAGCAGTACCAACCGGGGACAGGGTAGGGAAAAACTGTTTTTT.

The chain uses TRBV28 and TRBJ2-6; D ambiguous. The CDR3 loop spans 16 amino acids. V dropped 2 bases and J dropped 1 base, with 9 bases sitting between them. Germline CDR1 and CDR2: MDHEN and SYDVKM. For the CDR3, the DNA is TGTGCCAGCAGTTTACAGAAATTTTCTGGGGCCAACGTCCTGACTTTC. Translating gives CASSLQKFSGANVLTF.

This clone was detected only a few times. V usage is TRBV27 and J usage is TRBJ1-3; 10 nucleotides match TRBD1. Germline-derived CDR1 and CDR2 are MNHEY and SMNVEV (reference sequence). The CDR3 runs 16 residues. V shed 6 bases and J 2 bases; nucleotides not matched to a gene: 7. The CDR3 loop is CASRSGTGAAGNTIYF. The CDR3 DNA follows: TGTGCCAGCAGGTCCGGGACAGGGGCTGCTGGAAACACCATATATTTT.

This chain links TRBV5-1 with TRBJ2-1; 9 bases are shared with TRBD2. The V and J ends lost 3 bases and 0 bases, in that order; junction bases with no gene match: 10. Germline-derived CDR1 and CDR2 are SGHRS and YFSETQ. CDR3 size: 18 residues. CDR3 amino acids: CASSSGTSSTSSYNEQFF. For the CDR3, the DNA is TGCGCCAGCAGCTCCGGGACTAGCAGCACTAGCTCCTACAATGAGCAGTTCTTC. Full variable domain (outside the CDR3, taken from reference TRBV5-1 and TRBJ2-1): KAGVTQTPRYLIKTRGQQVTLSCSPISGHRSVSWYQQTPGQGLQFLFEYFSETQRNKGNFPGRFSGRQFSNSRSEMNVSTLELGDSALYLCASSSGTSSTSSYNEQFFGPGTRLTVL.